This record looks at one TCR beta chain sequence and its context. These data belong to a study of blood T cell repertoires in COVID-19. Turning to the study itself: COVID-19 samples from acute and convalescent phases originated in the United States, Italy and Spain. In each case, the material was cDNA or gDNA derived from T cells, B-cell-depleted T cells, or PBMCs.

As processed by the authors: Estimates of nucleated cell counts were drawn from the amplification of reference gene primers. Assay: immunoSEQ multiplex PCR; the TCRdb copy retains only in-frame clones and omits some. D and trimming were read from the DNA, whereas the V and J calls and clone size are those reported in that table. The sample consists of roughly 500,000 clones, roughly 88% of them appearing once. Sequenced sample: peripheral blood. This sequence originates from a human donor in a cohort sampled during active COVID-19.

The CDR3 DNA sequence: TGTGCCAGCAGGACGATAACAGGGGAGGACTACAATGAGCAGTTCTTC. Translating gives CASRTITGEDYNEQFF. V and J are TRBV7-2 and TRBJ2-1, with D possibly TRBD1 on 7 matching bases. V gave up 6 bases and J gave up 3 bases, with 18 bases separating them. The CDR3 has 16 amino acids. Germline-derived CDR1 and CDR2 are SGHTA and FQGNSA. Full variable domain (rest looked up from reference TRBV7-2 and TRBJ2-1): GAGVSQSPSNKVTEKGKDVELRCDPISGHTALYWYRQSLGQGLEFLIYFQGNSAPDKSGLPSDRFSAERTGGSVSTLTIQRTQQEDSAVYLCASRTITGEDYNEQFFGPGTRLTVL.